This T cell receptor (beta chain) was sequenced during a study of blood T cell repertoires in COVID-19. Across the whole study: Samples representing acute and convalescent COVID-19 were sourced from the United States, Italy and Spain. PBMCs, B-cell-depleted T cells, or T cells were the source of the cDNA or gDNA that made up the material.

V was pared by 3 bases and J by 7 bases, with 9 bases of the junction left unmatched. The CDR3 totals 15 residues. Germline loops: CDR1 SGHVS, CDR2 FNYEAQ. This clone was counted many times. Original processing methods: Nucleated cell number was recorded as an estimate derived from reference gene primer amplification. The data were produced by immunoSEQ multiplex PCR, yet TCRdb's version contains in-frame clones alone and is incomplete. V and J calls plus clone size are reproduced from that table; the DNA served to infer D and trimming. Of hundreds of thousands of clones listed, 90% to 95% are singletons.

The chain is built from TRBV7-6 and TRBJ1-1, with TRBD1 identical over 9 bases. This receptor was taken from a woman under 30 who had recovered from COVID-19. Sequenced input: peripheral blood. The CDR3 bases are TGTGCCAGCAGCTTGGCGGGACAGGGTTCGGGTGAAGCTTTCTTT. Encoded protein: CASSLAGQGSGEAFF.